This entry features one TCR beta chain sequence. Generated by immunoSEQ multiplex PCR, the TCRdb table keeps only in-frame clones and is missing some. The data show roughly 260,000 clones, about nine tenths seen once. Recruits, aged about 18 to 100 years, lived in under 25 US areas. Participant reports of clinical history set cohort assignment. The sample is drawn from a study of blood T cell repertoires in COVID-19. This CDR3 spans 14 amino acids. Germline loops: CDR1 LGHDT, CDR2 YNNKEL (reference sequence). V shed 4 bases and J shed 1 base, with 10 bases lying between them. The chain recombines TRBV3-1 (or the pseudogene TRBV3-2) with TRBJ1-1, with D possibly being TRBD1 (6 bases). This sequence originates from a human donor in a cohort exposed to, infected with or recovered from COVID-19 (not recorded which). The donor label of this sample is uncertain. Material: PBMCs or T cells enriched from blood (not recorded which). The CDR3 nucleotides are TGTGCCAGCAGCCCAGGGACACCGAACACTGAAGCTTTCTTT. Encoded protein: CASSPGTPNTEAFF.